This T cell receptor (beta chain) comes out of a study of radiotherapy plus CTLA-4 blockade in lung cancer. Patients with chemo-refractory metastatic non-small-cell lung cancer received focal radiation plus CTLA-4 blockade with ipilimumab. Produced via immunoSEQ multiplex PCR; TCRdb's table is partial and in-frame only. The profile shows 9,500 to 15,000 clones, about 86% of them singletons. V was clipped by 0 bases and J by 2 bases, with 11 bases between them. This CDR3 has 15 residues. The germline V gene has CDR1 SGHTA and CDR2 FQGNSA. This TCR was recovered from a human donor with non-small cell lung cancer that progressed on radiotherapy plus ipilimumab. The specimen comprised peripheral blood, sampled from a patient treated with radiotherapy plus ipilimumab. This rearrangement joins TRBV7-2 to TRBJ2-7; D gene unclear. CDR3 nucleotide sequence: TGTGCCAGCAGCTTAGCCGTGGACGGAGCCTACGAGCAGTACTTC. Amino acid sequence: CASSLAVDGAYEQYF.